This entry is about one T cell receptor (beta chain). No antigen is known for it. Within one base of it there is no much larger clone, and no base qualities were kept. CDR1 and CDR2 are read off the germline V gene as MNHEY and SVGAGI. The CDR3 measures 16 amino acids from cysteine to phenylalanine. Here the CDR3 DNA is all that survives: 48 bases in frame from base 1. For this chain, trimming is 4 bases at the V end and 9 bases at the J end, and the number of junction bases without a gene match is 14. Each donor gave one peripheral blood draw, averaging about 100 mL, which was collected into heparinised tubes. Naive, central memory, regulatory and stem cell-like memory CD4+ T cells were sorted on a BD FACSAria II using a panel including CD45RO, CCR7, CD25, CD127, CD95 and CD27. Every sorted population had a purity above 95%. PBMCs were isolated right away by Lymphoprep density gradient centrifugation and were stained directly, without culture. So that batch effects would be minimized, each experiment stained and sorted samples in pairs, pairing one healthy donor with one patient.

The data are from a study of beta chain features in type 1 diabetes (dated 2018 in TCRdb). Study-wide context: Mean age, gender distribution, total cell number and subset yield did not differ between patients and healthy donors. Regulatory and stem cell-like memory subsets were isolated from only 8 patients and 8 healthy donors, whereas naive and central memory subsets came from all 30 or so donors. Across all samples, about 110 million sorted cells were examined, and cell number per subset correlated strongly with RNA yield. The study compared the TCRB repertoires of sorted circulating CD4+ T cell subsets in recently diagnosed type 1 diabetes patients with those in matched healthy donors.

The entire isolated RNA was reverse transcribed using the High Capacity cDNA Reverse Transcription Kit, and thus expressed TCRB transcripts were sequenced. Naive, central memory and regulatory T cell samples underwent deep immunoSEQ sequencing, averaging about 3.57 million total reads per sample. Sorted cells were lysed in RLT buffer and RNA was extracted with DNase-treated RNeasy Micro or Mini kits, depending on cell number. To prevent cross-contamination, every cell subset was processed on its own, while patient and healthy donor samples were processed together. The immunoSEQ multiplex PCR was used to amplify TCRB sequences from cDNA, generating 87-bp fragments that spanned the CDR3 region. The amplicons were sequenced using the Illumina HiSeq platform. The published analysis was carried out like this. Synthetic template baselines were used to correct PCR bias computationally, reads within Hamming distance 2 were collapsed together, and singletons that could not be merged were discarded. Reads were aligned to IMGT to assign V, D and J genes, CDR3 length, and insertions or deletions at six rearrangement sites. Clonotype counts were normalized to sorted cell number within each subset before computing true diversity and Gini coefficients with the tcR R package. The overlap coefficient, calculated on TCRB nucleotide sequences, was used to quantify repertoire sharing. As a proxy for the pre-selection repertoire, out-of-frame TCRB sequences from naive cells were analyzed. In TCRdb, the immuneACCESS table is reduced to in-frame sequences with V and J assigned. These tables do not hold every clone; where another copy was compared, an unresolved V gene accounts for under half, and the others remain unexplained. V, J and clone size reflect that table, while D and trimming were determined from the DNA. The sample table holds over 700,000 clones, of which roughly a sixth were seen once. 0.02% to 0.03% of the sample lies in the top ten.

Study-level results and caveats: Because cDNA rather than genomic DNA was sequenced, highly expressing activated cells could have been over-represented, although no difference in activation and CD3 levels was found between groups. The naive, central memory and regulatory TCRB repertoires appeared to resemble one another more closely among patients than among healthy donors. In all four CD4+ subsets, TCRB CDR3 length was moderately but significantly shorter in type 1 diabetes patients. At VDJ recombination sites, patients with type 1 diabetes made fewer insertions and deleted more nucleotides, a pattern implying thymic rearrangement abnormalities. PCR might favor shorter templates, but patient and control samples were amplified and corrected together, so any skew would affect both groups equally. Because small numbers of individuals were included in the HLA sub-analyses, any influence of HLA type on TCRB rearrangement was left unresolved.

The chain is encoded by TRBV6-5 joined to TRBJ2-1, with TRBD1 matching 8 junction bases. The sequence was collected from a woman under 30 in good health. The sample comprised naive CD4+ T cells from blood. The sample's cell subset or site label is to be understood as: true naive CD4+ T cells. The CDR3 has the sequence CASSSPGQARLGEQFF. The DNA sequence is TGTGCCAGCAGTTCCCCGGGACAGGCGCGACTTGGTGAGCAGTTCTTC.